The sequence of this T cell receptor beta chain was determined in a study of identical twins. Points from the study as a whole: Rather than following the same donors, the conclusions depended on cross-sectional statistical analysis.

On this clonotype: Its matching antigen is unknown.

TCRdb reanalysed the 5' RACE reads using MiXCR and keeps one entry per CDR3 protein. The repertoire includes some 250,000 distinct CDR3 sequences, 6.5% of them detected once, and approximately 14% sits in the top ten. The trim removed 3 bases at V and 5 bases at J, leaving 4 bases unmatched. The CDR3 covers 13 residues. Germline V CDR1 and CDR2: LGHDT, YNNKEL (reference sequence). This sample was also put to use in a study of T cells expressing NK-cell markers. Per that study: An anti-gamma-delta TCR antibody confined sorting to alpha-beta TCR T cells across several of the experiments.

This TCR came from a woman aged 18 to 35 in good health. Sequenced: CD8+ T cells sorted from blood. The chain carries TRBV3-1 and TRBJ2-7, with 7 positions matching TRBD2. CDR3 coding DNA: TGTGCCAGCAGCCAGGCGCGGGAGCACGAGCAGTACTTC. This gives the protein CASSQAREHEQYF.